This record concerns one TCR beta chain sequence. Its antigen specificity is not known. Per-base qualities were not stored, and no clone one base away is much larger. These data come from a study of T cell responses to AZD1222 COVID-19 vaccine (dated by TCRdb to 2020 to 2023). With regard to the full study: TCR sequencing covered roughly 230 trial participants: 207 given two doses of AZD1222 and 26 given two doses of MenACWY control vaccine. Trial participants were enrolled by age into 18-55, 56-69 and 70-plus year subgroups, with roughly 160, 29 and 62 TCR-sequenced participants respectively. The full study reports these points: Reportedly, almost half of the unique spike-specific TCRs recognized epitopes lying outside the regions that are mutated in the B.1.351 and B.1.1.7 variants. The vaccine-associated CD4 TCRs covered the entire spike protein, and the dominant responses fell in regions 160-218 and 743-854. The 56-69-year group was small, and its depth increase did not reach significance, likely because of low power. Participants were mostly white British, with more females than males. The authors suggested clonal diversity may have been underestimated. After two AZD1222 doses, spike-specific TCR breadth and depth were significantly higher than at day 0 and than in MenACWY recipients. Conclusions about previously exposed vaccinees are limited because only six or seven AZD1222 recipients were SARS-CoV-2 seropositive at baseline. Because no day 14 peak-response samples were available, repertoires were characterized only after the peak T cell response.

Trimming accounts for 4 bases at V and 0 bases at J, while the number of junction bases matched to no gene is 3. The CDR3 contains 14 residues, cysteine and phenylalanine counted. The CDR3 DNA has 42 bases and is translated from base 1. In the germline V gene, CDR1 corresponds to SGHRS and CDR2 to YFSETQ. Sample time point, as interpreted from the label and publication: baseline before first vaccination. This specimen's treatment or condition label, interpreted: meningococcal conjugate vaccine given as trial control. Vaccinee samples came from UK trials COV001 and COV002, including a single-blind randomized controlled phase 2/3 trial of AZD1222 (ChAdOx1 nCoV-19) in healthy adults. Trial participant PBMC samples were collected at day 0 and day 28 after the second dose for TCRbeta chain sequencing. The CDR3 regions of human TCRbeta chains were subjected to immunosequencing. Per the original workflow: Repertoire TCRs were matched against a reference library of SARS-CoV-2-specific TCRs generated with the MIRA antigen-specificity platform. Breadth was defined as the fraction of unique TCRs that were SARS-CoV-2-associated. Depth was defined as the fraction of total T cells that were SARS-CoV-2-associated. Using the MIRA data, each spike-specific TCR was mapped to the spike region that the TCR reacts to and placed in a CD4 or CD8 class. Log10-transformed breadth and depth values were compared by one-way ANOVA with Sidak's multiple comparisons tests. TCRdb mirrors the immuneACCESS table, restricted to in-frame sequences. Some clones are absent from its copies; in checked studies, under half trace to an unresolved V gene, and the reason for the others is unknown. Clone size and V and J calls were adopted from that table, with D and trimming inferred from the DNA. This sample lists 120,000 or so clones; around 88% were detected once. Around 10% of the sample is taken by the ten largest.

The source of this sequence is an adult in good health. This chain joins TRBV5-1 to TRBJ1-1; TRBD1 agrees with 7 junctional bases. The sequencing here drew on peripheral blood, taken on day 0 of MenACWY control vaccination. The CDR3 region: CASSKGQLNTEAFF. The nucleotide sequence is TGCGCCAGCAGCAAGGGACAGCTGAACACTGAAGCTTTCTTT.